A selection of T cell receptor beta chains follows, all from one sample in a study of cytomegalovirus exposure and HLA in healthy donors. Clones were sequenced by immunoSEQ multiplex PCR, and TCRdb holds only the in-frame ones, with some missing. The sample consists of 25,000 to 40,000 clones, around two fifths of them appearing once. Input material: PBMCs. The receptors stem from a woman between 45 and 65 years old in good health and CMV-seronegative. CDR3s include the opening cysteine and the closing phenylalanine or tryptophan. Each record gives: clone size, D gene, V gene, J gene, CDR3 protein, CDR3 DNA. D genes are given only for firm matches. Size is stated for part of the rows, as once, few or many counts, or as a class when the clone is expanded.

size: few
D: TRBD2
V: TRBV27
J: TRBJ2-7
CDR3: CASSASGGTANVEQYF
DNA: TGTGCCAGCAGTGCCTCCGGGGGGACTGCAAATGTGGAGCAGTACTTC

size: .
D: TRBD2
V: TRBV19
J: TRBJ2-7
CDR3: CASSISSGTSEQYF
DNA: TGTGCCAGTAGTATTTCTAGCGGGACGAGCGAGCAGTACTTC

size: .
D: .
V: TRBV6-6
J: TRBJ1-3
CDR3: CASSYGGHSGNTIYF
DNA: TGTGCCAGCAGTTACGGGGGCCACTCTGGAAACACCATATATTTT

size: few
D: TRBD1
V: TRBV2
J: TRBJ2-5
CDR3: CASTAGGRETQYF
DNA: TGTGCCAGCACCGCAGGGGGTCGGGAGACCCAGTACTTC

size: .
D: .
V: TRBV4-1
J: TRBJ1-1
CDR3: CASSQAGVTEAFF
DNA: TGCGCCAGCAGCCAAGCAGGGGTGACTGAAGCTTTCTTT

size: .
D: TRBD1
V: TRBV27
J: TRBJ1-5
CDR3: CASSTRTGDSNQPQHF
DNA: TGTGCCAGCAGTACTCGGACAGGGGATAGCAATCAGCCCCAGCATTTT

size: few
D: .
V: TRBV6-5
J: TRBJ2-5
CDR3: CASSYSFAQLAETQYF
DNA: TGTGCCAGCAGTTACTCTTTCGCCCAGCTAGCGGAGACCCAGTACTTC

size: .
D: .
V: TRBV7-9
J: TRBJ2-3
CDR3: CASSLSRGRRTDTQYF
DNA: TGTGCCAGCAGCTTATCCCGGGGGAGGAGGACAGATACGCAGTATTTT

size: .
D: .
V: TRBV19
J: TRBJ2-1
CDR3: CAISSGGEQFF
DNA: TGTGCCATTTCGTCCGGGGGTGAGCAGTTCTTC

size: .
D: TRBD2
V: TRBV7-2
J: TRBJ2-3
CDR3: CASSRAYSGRGTDTQYF
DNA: TGTGCCAGCAGCCGTGCTTATAGCGGGAGAGGGACAGATACGCAGTATTTT